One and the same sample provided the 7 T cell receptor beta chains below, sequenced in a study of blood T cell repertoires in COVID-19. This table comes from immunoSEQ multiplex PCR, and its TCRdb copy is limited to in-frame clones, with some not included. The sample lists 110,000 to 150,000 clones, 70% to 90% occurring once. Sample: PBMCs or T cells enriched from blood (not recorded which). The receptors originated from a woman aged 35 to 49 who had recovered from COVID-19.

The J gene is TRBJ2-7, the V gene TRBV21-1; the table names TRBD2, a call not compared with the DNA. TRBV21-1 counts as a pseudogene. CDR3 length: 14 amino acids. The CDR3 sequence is CASSKPGSTYEQYF. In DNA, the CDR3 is TGTGCCAGCAGCAAACCGGGGTCCACCTACGAGCAGTACTTC.

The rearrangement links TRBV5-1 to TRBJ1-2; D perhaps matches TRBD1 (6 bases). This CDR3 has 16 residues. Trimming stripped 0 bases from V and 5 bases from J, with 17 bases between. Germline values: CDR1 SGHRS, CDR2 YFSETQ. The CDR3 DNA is TGCGCCAGCAGCTTGGGGGGGCCCCTCCCCCTATATGGCTACACCTTC. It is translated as CASSLGGPLPLYGYTF.

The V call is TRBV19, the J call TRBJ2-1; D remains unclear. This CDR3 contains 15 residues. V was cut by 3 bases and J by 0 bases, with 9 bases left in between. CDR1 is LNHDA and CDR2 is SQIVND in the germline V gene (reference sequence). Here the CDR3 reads CASSITHSSYNEQFF. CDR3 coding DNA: TGTGCCAGTAGTATTACTCACAGCTCCTACAATGAGCAGTTCTTC.

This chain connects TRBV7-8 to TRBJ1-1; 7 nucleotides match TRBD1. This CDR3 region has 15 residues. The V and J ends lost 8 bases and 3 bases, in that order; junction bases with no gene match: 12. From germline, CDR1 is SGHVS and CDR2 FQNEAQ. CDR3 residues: CASRRGPGRDTEAFF. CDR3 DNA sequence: TGTGCCAGCCGAAGGGGGCCAGGTAGAGACACTGAAGCTTTCTTT.

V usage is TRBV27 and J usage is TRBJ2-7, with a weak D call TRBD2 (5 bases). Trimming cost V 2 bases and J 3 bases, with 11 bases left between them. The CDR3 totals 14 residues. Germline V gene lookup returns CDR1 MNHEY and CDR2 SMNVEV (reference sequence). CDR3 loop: CASSLLANGYEQYF. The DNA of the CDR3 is TGTGCCAGCAGTTTACTAGCAAACGGCTACGAGCAGTACTTC.

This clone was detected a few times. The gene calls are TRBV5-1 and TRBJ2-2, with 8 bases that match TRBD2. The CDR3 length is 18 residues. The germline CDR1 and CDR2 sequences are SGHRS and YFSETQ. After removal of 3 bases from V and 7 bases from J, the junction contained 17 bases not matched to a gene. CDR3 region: CASSSSLTSVAKGGELFF. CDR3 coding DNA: TGCGCCAGCAGCTCCAGCTTGACTAGCGTCGCGAAGGGCGGGGAGCTGTTTTTT.

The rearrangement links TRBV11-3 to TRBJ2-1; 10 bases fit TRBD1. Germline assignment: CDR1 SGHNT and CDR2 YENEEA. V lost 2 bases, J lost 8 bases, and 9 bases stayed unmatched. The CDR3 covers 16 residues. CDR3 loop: CASSLNRQGADYEQFF. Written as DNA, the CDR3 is TGTGCCAGCAGCTTAAACCGACAGGGGGCTGATTATGAGCAGTTCTTC.